Given below is one T cell receptor (beta chain) in context. Stated time point: before natalizumab initiation. This entry comes from a study of multiple sclerosis patients with progressive multifocal leukoencephalopathy. Germline V lookup: CDR1 SGHVS, CDR2 FQNEAQ. The CDR3 totals 12 residues. V lost 2 bases, J lost 5 bases, and 6 bases lay in between. Profiling relied on immunoSEQ multiplex PCR, and the TCRdb table lists in-frame clones only, not all of them. Among 25,000 to 35,000 clones listed, 85% to 95% were seen once. The source of this sequence is a young man with multiple sclerosis. The sample was PBMCs. The chain joins TRBV7-8 to TRBJ2-5; no clear D gene. The CDR3 DNA is TGTGCCAGCAGCTTACTGCAGGAGACCCAGTACTTC. Protein product: CASSLLQETQYF.